These 27 T cell receptor beta chains originate from one sample sequenced in a study of cytomegalovirus exposure and HLA in healthy donors. 13 Jbeta primers and 60 Vbeta primers were used for the PCR. Repertoires were generated with immunoSEQ multiplex PCR, while TCRdb's copy carries only in-frame clones and drops some. The table shows 95,000 to 150,000 clones, with about 15% occurring only once. Sequences were obtained from PBMCs. The receptor source for this set is a female donor in good health and CMV-seropositive.

This clone was detected only a few times. The J gene is TRBJ2-1, the V gene TRBV5-1, with TRBD2 matching 14 bases. V dropped 0 bases and J dropped 9; count of bases not matched to a gene: 11. CDR3 size: 18 residues. CDR1 is SGHRS and CDR2 is YFSETQ in the germline V gene. CDR3 loop: CASSLGGLAGGIGREQFF. DNA of the CDR3: TGCGCCAGCAGCTTGGGAGGACTAGCGGGAGGAATCGGGCGTGAGCAGTTCTTC.

CDR3 bases: TGTGCCACCAGCAGAGCGGGGGGCAGGACCGGGGAGCTGTTTTTT. It is translated as CATSRAGGRTGELFF. The chain joins TRBV15 to TRBJ2-2, with D possibly being TRBD2 (7 bases). CDR1 and CDR2 (germline): LNHNV, YYDKDF (reference sequence). This CDR3 is built from 15 residues. V dropped 1 base and J dropped 5 bases, with 11 bases sitting between them.

Only a few counts were recorded for this clone. The chain uses TRBV4-2 and TRBJ2-1; TRBD2 aligns across 10 bases. Trimming at V came to 0 bases and at J to 4 bases, leaving 12 bases not matched to a gene. Germline V gene sequence: CDR1 LGHNA, CDR2 YNFKEQ. This CDR3 spans 19 amino acids. The CDR3 sequence: CASSQDLVVAGGRYNEQFF. CDR3 DNA: TGTGCCAGCAGCCAAGATCTCGTGGTAGCGGGGGGAAGATACAATGAGCAGTTCTTC.

The V call is TRBV4-2, the J call TRBJ2-4; 10 nucleotides align to TRBD2. Germline assignment: CDR1 LGHNA and CDR2 YNFKEQ. Trimming at V came to 3 bases and at J to 5 bases, leaving 10 bases not matched to a gene. This CDR3 has 17 residues. In DNA, the CDR3 is TGTGCCAGCAGCCAGATAAGCGGGGGGGCTCTCGAAAACATTCAGTACTTC. Its protein product is CASSQISGGALENIQYF.

The V call is TRBV27, the J call TRBJ1-2; 9 positions match TRBD1. The V gene's germline CDR1 is MNHEY and CDR2 SMNVEV (reference sequence). The CDR3 sequence is 19 residues long. The ends lost 7 bases at V and 2 bases at J; junction bases unmatched: 20. CDR3 region: CASTSTPGTGNGLNYGYTF. The CDR3 DNA sequence: TGTGCCAGCACTTCCACCCCCGGGACAGGGAACGGTCTAAACTATGGCTACACCTTC.

The chain recombines TRBV9 with TRBJ2-2; TRBD2 matches at 10 bases. The CDR3 runs to 19 residues. The V gene's germline CDR1 is SGDLS and CDR2 YYNGEE. V was pared by 2 bases and J by 0 bases, with 10 bases of the junction left unmatched. The CDR3 loop reads CASSVVPLAGVPNTGELFF. CDR3 bases: TGTGCCAGCAGCGTGGTTCCCCTAGCGGGAGTGCCGAACACCGGGGAGCTGTTTTTT.

This chain joins TRBV5-1 and TRBJ2-5; 12 bases map to TRBD2. The germline V gene has CDR1 SGHRS and CDR2 YFSETQ. CDR3 length: 18 residues. The trim removed 1 base at V and 5 bases at J, leaving 12 bases unmatched. In nucleotides, the CDR3 is TGCGCCAGCAGCTTGTTCCCTAGCGGGAGGGCCGGAGGGGAGACCCAGTACTTC. Translated: CASSLFPSGRAGGETQYF.

This clone was counted a few times. The rearrangement joins TRBV6-6 to TRBJ2-3; 10 nucleotides agree with TRBD1. J lost 1 base, V lost 5 bases, and 6 bases had no gene match. The CDR3 runs to 16 residues. CDR1 and CDR2 from the germline V gene are MNHNY and SVGAGI (reference sequence). As DNA, the CDR3 is TGTGCCAGCAGTACCCCAGACAGGGGGCGCACAGATACGCAGTATTTT. Amino acids: CASSTPDRGRTDTQYF.

The chain recombines TRBV19 with TRBJ1-1; 7 bases map to TRBD1. The CDR3 is 15 amino acids. Germline V gives CDR1 LNHDA, CDR2 SQIVND (reference sequence). Trimming cost V 5 bases and J 2 bases; bases outside gene matches: 8. The chain's CDR3 is CASSVDREGNTEAFF. CDR3 sequence (DNA): TGTGCCAGTAGTGTTGACAGGGAAGGAAACACTGAAGCTTTCTTT.

This clone was observed a handful of times. V and J are TRBV6-5 and TRBJ1-2, with 9 bases aligning to TRBD1. V lost 6 bases to trimming and J lost 3 bases; unmatched junction nucleotides: 5. The germline gives CDR1 MNHEY, CDR2 SVGAGI. CDR3 length: 14 amino acids. As DNA, the CDR3 is TGTGCCAGCAGCCTACAGGGGGCATACTATGGCTACACCTTC. Translated: CASSLQGAYYGYTF.

This chain uses TRBV14 with TRBJ2-1, with TRBD1 matching over 8 bases. The CDR3 has 13 residues. Germline loops: CDR1 SGHDN, CDR2 FVKESK. The V segment lost 1 base and the J segment 9 bases; nucleotides outside the gene matches: 2. CDR3 sequence reads: CASSQAGGSEQFF. CDR3 coding DNA: TGTGCCAGCAGCCAAGCAGGGGGCAGTGAGCAGTTCTTC.

This clone has only a few counts. V and J are TRBV4-3 and TRBJ2-2, with unresolved D. V was shortened by 4 bases and J by 6 bases, with 9 bases between the two germline ends. The CDR3 loop spans 13 amino acids. Looked up from germline, CDR1 is LGHNA and CDR2 is YSLEER. Here the CDR3 reads CASSPGSAGELFF. CDR3 nucleotides: TGCGCCAGCAGCCCAGGAAGTGCCGGGGAGCTGTTTTTT.

This clone was counted between two and nine times. The CDR3 DNA reads TGTGCCAGCAGCCCCCTAGCGGGCCCCAGCGGGGAGCAGTTCTTC. It yields the protein CASSPLAGPSGEQFF. This sequence joins TRBV7-2 and TRBJ2-1; TRBD2 agrees at 8 bases. Germline lookup yields CDR1 SGHTA and CDR2 FQGNSA. The CDR3 consists of 15 residues. V was clipped by 5 bases and J by 10 bases; unmatched bases: 13.

CDR3 bases: TGTGCCAGCAGTGTGTCAGTGGAAAAACTGTTTTTT. Protein: CASSVSVEKLFF. The rearrangement uses TRBV2 and TRBJ1-4, with D unresolved. There are 12 residues in the CDR3. V gave up 4 bases and J gave up 8 bases, with 8 bases separating them. Germline CDR1 reads SNHLY; CDR2 reads FYNNEI. The full variable domain, in which reference TRBV2 and TRBJ1-4 provide the parts outside the CDR3, is EPEVTQTPSHQVTQMGQEVILRCVPISNHLYFYWYRQILGQKVEFLVSFYNNEISEKSEIFDDQFSVERPDGSNFTLKIRSTKLEDSAMYFCASSVSVEKLFFGSGTQLSVL.

This clone occurred a few times. V usage is TRBV6-5 and J usage is TRBJ2-7; a possible D gene is TRBD1 (6 bases). Germline lookup yields CDR1 MNHEY and CDR2 SVGAGI. This CDR3 has 12 residues. Trimming removed 8 bases from V and 12 bases from J, with 20 bases in between. DNA for the CDR3: TGTGCCAGCTTCCATGAACAGGGACGTTGGTACTTC. Residues: CASFHEQGRWYF.

This clone was detected once. The J gene is TRBJ2-3, the V gene TRBV7-2, with D possibly matching TRBD2 (5 bases). Germline V lookup: CDR1 SGHTA, CDR2 FQGNSA. V lost 4 bases and J lost 3, with 11 bases in between. There are 14 residues in the CDR3. As DNA, the CDR3 is TGTGCCAGCAGCTCTAGCAGTTTGACAGATACGCAGTATTTT. Translating it yields CASSSSSLTDTQYF.

This clone was seen more than once but under ten times. This chain links TRBV19 with TRBJ2-5; 12 nucleotides match TRBD2. CDR1 and CDR2 (germline): LNHDA, SQIVND (reference sequence). J gave up 5 bases and V 5 bases, and 9 bases lay outside the gene matches. CDR3 length: 16 amino acids. DNA of the CDR3: TGTGCCAGTAGTTCCCCGCGACTAGCGGGGGAGGAGACCCAGTACTTC. This sequence encodes CASSSPRLAGEETQYF.

A few counts support this clone. V is TRBV25-1 and J is TRBJ2-7; no reliable D call. The germline CDR1 and CDR2 sequences are MGHDK and SYGVNS. V lost 4 bases to trimming and J lost 0 bases, with 7 bases between them. This CDR3 contains 13 residues. DNA for the CDR3: TGTGCCAGCAGTGTATCCGGCTCCTACGAGCAGTACTTC. Translated, it gives CASSVSGSYEQYF.

The chain has TRBV5-6 and TRBJ2-7; possible D gene TRBD1, 6 bases. The germline V and J ends were trimmed by 6 bases and 4 bases, with 17 bases remaining between them. The CDR3 consists of 14 residues. Germline V CDR1 and CDR2: SGHDT, YYEEEE. The CDR3 DNA reads as TGTGCCAGCACTTTGGGAGCCAGGGGTTACGAGCAGTACTTC. This codes for CASTLGARGYEQYF.

The V and J genes are TRBV30 and TRBJ2-5, with D possibly matching TRBD1 (5 bases). TRBJ2-7 matches the DNA end more closely, so the J call is doubtful. Germline V gene lookup returns CDR1 GTSNPN and CDR2 SVGIG (reference sequence). CDR3 length: 17 residues. CDR3 loop: CAWSVLSDSRLLYEQYF. As DNA, the CDR3 is TGTGCCTGGAGTGTACTCTCCGACAGCCGGCTACTCTACGAGCAGTACTTC.

This clone was seen only a few times. This chain connects TRBV7-2 to TRBJ2-1; 9 nucleotides align to TRBD2. The CDR3 runs 16 residues. Per germline, CDR1 SGHTA and CDR2 FQGNSA. The V gene end was trimmed by 5 bases and the J gene end by 6 bases; junction bases not matched to a gene: 11. The CDR3 sequence is CASSPLAGEIANEQFF. In DNA, the CDR3 is TGTGCCAGCAGCCCCTTAGCGGGAGAAATAGCCAATGAGCAGTTCTTC. The full variable domain, rest sourced from reference TRBV7-2 and TRBJ2-1, is GAGVSQSPSNKVTEKGKDVELRCDPISGHTALYWYRQSLGQGLEFLIYFQGNSAPDKSGLPSDRFSAERTGGSVSTLTIQRTQQEDSAVYLCASSPLAGEIANEQFFGPGTRLTVL.

This chain connects TRBV18 to TRBJ1-3, with TRBD1 identical over 7 bases. Losses at the gene ends were 4 bases for V and 4 bases for J; bases not matched to a gene: 4. Per the germline V gene, CDR1 is KGHSH and CDR2 is LQKENI. The length of the CDR3 is 14 residues. The CDR3 reads CASSRGQMGNTIYF. CDR3 sequence (DNA): TGTGCCAGCTCACGGGGACAGATGGGAAACACCATATATTTT.

This rearrangement joins TRBV30 to TRBJ1-3; the D is unclear. The CDR3 runs 13 residues. The germline V gene has CDR1 GTSNPN and CDR2 SVGIG (reference sequence). The germline V and J ends were trimmed by 3 bases and 0 bases, with 6 bases remaining between them. The CDR3 nucleotides are TGTGCCTGGAGACTGAGCTCTGGAAACACCATATATTTT. Its translation: CAWRLSSGNTIYF.

The chain joins TRBV12-5 to TRBJ1-2; 8 positions agree with TRBD1. Germline-derived CDR1 and CDR2 are LGHNT and FRNRAP. This CDR3 has 15 amino acids. V lost 6 bases and J lost 2; bases outside the gene matches: 8. The CDR3 bases are TGTGCTAGTGGCCGAGCCCGACAGGGGAACTATGGCTACACCTTC. This sequence encodes CASGRARQGNYGYTF.

This clone was recorded a few times. The rearrangement joins TRBV11-2 to TRBJ2-7; possibly TRBD1 for D (5 bases). Deletions cut 4 bases from V and 0 bases from J, with 10 bases between. The CDR3 contains 14 residues. The germline V gene encodes CDR1 SGHAT and CDR2 FQNNGV. CDR3 nucleotides: TGTGCCAGCAGCTCCAGGGTGCGCTCCTACGAGCAGTACTTC. It is translated as CASSSRVRSYEQYF.

This clone turned up a few times. The rearrangement uses TRBV27 and TRBJ2-2; D may be TRBD2 (6 bases). The CDR3 has 17 amino acids. Germline CDR1 MNHEY, CDR2 SMNVEV (reference sequence). Trimming cost V 5 bases and J 2 bases, with 18 bases left between them. CDR3 nucleotide sequence: TGTGCCAGCAGTCAATATGGCTGGGGGGTTAACACCGGGGAGCTGTTTTTT. It yields the protein CASSQYGWGVNTGELFF.

This chain connects TRBV5-6 to TRBJ2-3, with 13 bases aligning to TRBD2. V dropped 4 bases and J dropped 4; count of bases not matched to a gene: 9. The CDR3 length is 17 residues. Per germline, CDR1 SGHDT and CDR2 YYEEEE. The CDR3 spells CASSPGLAGFGPDTQYF. CDR3 in DNA: TGTGCCAGCAGCCCGGGACTAGCGGGGTTCGGGCCAGATACGCAGTATTTT.